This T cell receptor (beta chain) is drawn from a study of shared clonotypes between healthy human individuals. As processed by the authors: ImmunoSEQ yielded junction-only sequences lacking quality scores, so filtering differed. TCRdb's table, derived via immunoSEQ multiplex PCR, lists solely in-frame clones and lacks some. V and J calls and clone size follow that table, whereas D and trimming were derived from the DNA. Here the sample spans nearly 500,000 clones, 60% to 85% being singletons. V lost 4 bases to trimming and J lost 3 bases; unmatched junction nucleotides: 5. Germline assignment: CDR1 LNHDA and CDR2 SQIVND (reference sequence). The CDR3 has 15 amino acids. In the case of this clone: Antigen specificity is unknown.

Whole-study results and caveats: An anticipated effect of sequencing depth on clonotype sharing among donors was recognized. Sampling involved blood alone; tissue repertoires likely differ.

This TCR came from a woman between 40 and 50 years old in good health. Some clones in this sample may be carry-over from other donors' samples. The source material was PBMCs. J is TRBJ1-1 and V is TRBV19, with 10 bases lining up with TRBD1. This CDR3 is CASSRDRGLDTEAFF. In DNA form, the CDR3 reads TGTGCCAGTAGTAGGGACAGGGGTTTAGACACTGAAGCTTTCTTT.